The 10 T cell receptor beta chains below were found in one sample sequenced in a study of early T cells in non-severe SARS-CoV-2 infection. TCRdb used MiXCR to reprocess the 5' RACE reads, holding one entry per CDR3 protein. The sample has 60,000 to 75,000 distinct CDR3 sequences, 10% to 15% seen once. Sequenced material: whole blood. The receptor source for this set is an adult who was a healthcare worker with PCR-confirmed SARS-CoV-2 infection or an uninfected control (not recorded which).

V usage is TRBV20-1 and J usage is TRBJ2-3; 7 bases agree with TRBD2. The CDR3 loop spans 13 amino acids. V lost 1 base to trimming and J lost 4 bases; unmatched junction nucleotides: 2. The V gene's germline CDR1 is DFQATT and CDR2 SNEGSKA (reference sequence). The chain's CDR3 is CSARVAGADTQYF. The CDR3 DNA reads TGCAGTGCTAGAGTAGCGGGCGCAGATACGCAGTATTTT.

V is TRBV18 and J is TRBJ2-2, with 11 bases fitting TRBD2. The V gene end was trimmed by 0 bases and the J gene end by 6 bases; junction bases not matched to a gene: 6. The CDR3 runs to 17 residues. The germline gives CDR1 KGHSH, CDR2 LQKENI. In nucleotides, the CDR3 is TGTGCCAGCTCACCACCGGAGGCTAGCGGGAGGTCCGGGGAGCTGTTTTTT. Amino acid sequence: CASSPPEASGRSGELFF.

This clonotype showed up just a few times. The gene calls are TRBV5-1 and TRBJ2-7; maybe TRBD1 (6 bases). Germline V CDR1 and CDR2: SGHRS, YFSETQ. V dropped 2 bases and J dropped 3 bases, with 9 bases sitting between them. This CDR3 region has 13 residues. Written as DNA, the CDR3 is TGCGCCAGCAGCTTCGGACAGAACTACGAGCAGTACTTC. This sequence encodes CASSFGQNYEQYF.

This clonotype came up a few times. The CDR3 here is CAWIGGQGRGEQFF. The CDR3 region has the DNA TGTGCCTGGATAGGCGGCCAGGGGAGGGGTGAGCAGTTCTTC. This chain links TRBV30 with TRBJ2-1; D might be TRBD2 (7 bases). The germline V gene encodes CDR1 GTSNPN and CDR2 SVGIG (reference sequence). V was cut by 4 bases and J by 9 bases, with 19 bases left in between. The CDR3 extends over 14 amino acids.

The chain employs TRBV27 and TRBJ2-7; no clear D. CDR3 length: 13 residues. The V end was cut by 6 bases, the J end by 5 bases, with 14 bases between. In germline, CDR1 is MNHEY, CDR2 SMNVEV (reference sequence). CDR3 in DNA: TGTGCCAGCAGCAGTTCCTGGCCAAACGAGCAGTACTTC. Its protein is CASSSSWPNEQYF.

This clonotype has just one count. The chain has TRBV6-6 and TRBJ2-3; TRBD1 matches 9 bases. After removal of 6 bases from V and 3 bases from J, the junction contained 10 bases not matched to a gene. The CDR3 loop spans 16 amino acids. Germline V gene sequence: CDR1 MNHNY, CDR2 SVGAGI (reference sequence). CDR3 region: CASRPQGAVITDTQYF. The CDR3, as DNA: TGTGCCAGCAGACCACAGGGGGCAGTGATAACAGATACGCAGTATTTT.

This clonotype was seen more than once but under ten times. The chain links TRBV29-1 to TRBJ2-2; 9 positions agree with TRBD2. The CDR3 contains 14 residues. V lost 5 bases to trimming and J lost 2 bases; unmatched junction nucleotides: 3. Germline V gene lookup returns CDR1 SQVTM and CDR2 ANQGSEA. CDR3 sequence: CSVSSGGNTGELFF. The CDR3 DNA is TGCAGCGTTAGTAGCGGGGGCAACACCGGGGAGCTGTTTTTT.

This clonotype turned up a few times. The V gene is TRBV2, the J gene TRBJ1-4, with D perhaps matching TRBD1 (6 bases). This CDR3 region has 16 residues. Germline V lookup: CDR1 SNHLY, CDR2 FYNNEI. The V and J ends lost 5 bases and 8 bases respectively, with 21 bases between them. CDR3 sequence reads: CASSPMYRARAEKLFF. CDR3 nucleotide sequence: TGTGCCAGCAGTCCCATGTACAGGGCGCGGGCAGAAAAACTGTTTTTT.

The table lists this clonotype with many counts. J is TRBJ2-3 and V is TRBV10-1; possibly TRBD1 for D (6 bases). Germline lookup yields CDR1 WNHNN and CDR2 SYGVQD (reference sequence). This CDR3 is 18 amino acids long. The V and J ends lost 0 bases and 6 bases respectively, with 22 bases between them. CDR3 in DNA: TGCGCCAGCAGTGAGTCTCCTCTGACAGGTTGGGTTCCCGATACGCAGTATTTT. It encodes CASSESPLTGWVPDTQYF.

This clonotype was counted between two and nine times. This chain joins TRBV7-3 and TRBJ2-3, with 8 bases matching TRBD2. V was pared by 5 bases and J by 1 base, with 2 bases of the junction left unmatched. This CDR3 is 14 amino acids long. Germline CDR1 and CDR2: SGHTA and FQGTGA. CDR3 DNA sequence: TGTGCCAGCAGCCCCGGGGGGGGCACAGATACGCAGTATTTT. It yields the protein CASSPGGGTDTQYF.